The 29 T cell receptor beta chains below all came from one sample that was sequenced in a study of response to subunit inactivated influenza vaccine. TCRdb processed the RT-PCR reads anew with MiXCR; each CDR3 protein has one entry. The sample has hundreds of thousands of distinct CDR3 sequences, approximately 14% seen once. The source was PBMCs from blood, collected about 12 days after vaccination. The receptors here all came from a man in his fifties who received an inactivated influenza vaccine.

The rearrangement uses TRBV20-1 and TRBJ2-7; no definite D call. The CDR3 is 13 residues long. Germline V gives CDR1 DFQATT, CDR2 SNEGSKA (reference sequence). V was cut by 2 bases and J by 2 bases, with 10 bases left in between. CDR3 residues: CSARRSPAYEQYF. As DNA, the CDR3 is TGCAGTGCTAGAAGGTCTCCTGCCTACGAGCAGTACTTC.

This clonotype appeared a few times. V is TRBV29-1 and J is TRBJ2-1; the D gene is possibly TRBD2 (6 bases). Germline V gene lookup returns CDR1 SQVTM and CDR2 ANQGSEA. The CDR3 loop spans 14 amino acids. V lost 7 bases and J lost 0, with 13 bases in between. The CDR3 here is CSAMGGGSYNEQFF. DNA of the CDR3: TGCAGCGCCATGGGGGGAGGCTCCTACAATGAGCAGTTCTTC.

The chain links TRBV4-2 to TRBJ2-1; D call uncertain. Trimming pared 3 bases from V and 7 bases from J, leaving 10 bases between. The CDR3 covers 13 residues. Germline-derived CDR1 and CDR2 are LGHNA and YNFKEQ. CDR3 in amino acids: CASSQARFNEQFF. The CDR3, as DNA: TGTGCCAGCAGCCAGGCACGATTTAATGAGCAGTTCTTC.

This clonotype has just a few counts. The chain uses TRBV7-2 and TRBJ2-2; maybe TRBD2 (7 bases). The CDR3 is 14 residues long. CDR1 SGHTA and CDR2 FQGNSA come from the germline V gene. Trimming took off 7 bases at V and 6 bases at J, with 15 bases between the two ends. The CDR3 region is CASTHLGGAGELFF. The CDR3 DNA reads TGTGCCAGCACCCACCTAGGGGGGGCCGGGGAGCTGTTTTTT. The full variable domain, completed using reference TRBV7-2 and TRBJ2-2, is GAGVSQSPSNKVTEKGKDVELRCDPISGHTALYWYRQSLGQGLEFLIYFQGNSAPDKSGLPSDRFSAERTGGSVSTLTIQRTQQEDSAVYLCASTHLGGAGELFFGEGSRLTVL.

This clonotype was observed a handful of times. V is TRBV20-1 and J is TRBJ1-1; D is unresolved. This CDR3 has 12 amino acids. Trimming left V 3 bases short and J 2 bases short, with 7 bases between. Germline V gene lookup returns CDR1 DFQATT and CDR2 SNEGSKA (reference sequence). The CDR3 region is CSASNTNTEAFF. CDR3 DNA sequence: TGCAGTGCTAGCAACACCAACACTGAAGCTTTCTTT.

The chain has TRBV20-1 and TRBJ2-5, with a possible D match to TRBD1 (5 bases). V lost 6 bases, J lost 4 bases, and 18 bases lay in between. Germline loops: CDR1 DFQATT, CDR2 SNEGSKA (reference sequence). The CDR3 totals 14 residues. CDR3 sequence: CSATTSGSGETQYF. CDR3 sequence (DNA): TGCAGTGCAACGACATCAGGGTCCGGAGAGACCCAGTACTTC.

The genes are TRBV5-1 and TRBJ2-2; D is perhaps TRBD2 (7 bases). V lost 3 bases and J 0 bases, leaving 12 bases between the germline ends. CDR1 and CDR2 (germline): SGHRS, YFSETQ. This CDR3 has 16 amino acids. The CDR3 sequence is CASSWGGQPNTGELFF. The CDR3, as DNA: TGCGCCAGCAGCTGGGGGGGGCAACCGAACACCGGGGAGCTGTTTTTT.

V and J are TRBV5-1 and TRBJ2-1; no firm D call. CDR3 size: 14 residues. Germline V lookup: CDR1 SGHRS, CDR2 YFSETQ. V lost 2 bases, J lost 7 bases, and 13 bases lay in between. CDR3 sequence reads: CASSFGRNLNEQFF. The DNA for the CDR3 is TGCGCCAGCAGCTTCGGCAGGAATCTTAATGAGCAGTTCTTC. The variable domain in full, completed from reference TRBV5-1 and TRBJ2-1, reads KAGVTQTPRYLIKTRGQQVTLSCSPISGHRSVSWYQQTPGQGLQFLFEYFSETQRNKGNFPGRFSGRQFSNSRSEMNVSTLELGDSALYLCASSFGRNLNEQFFGPGTRLTVL.

The J gene is TRBJ2-2, the V gene TRBV4-3; D call uncertain. The germline gives CDR1 LGHNA, CDR2 YSLEER. Between the trimmed V and J ends, which lost 0 bases and 4 bases, there was a span of 9 bases. The CDR3 sequence is 15 residues long. For the CDR3, the DNA is TGCGCCAGCAGCCAAGAACTCCCAGCCACCGGGGAGCTGTTTTTT. Protein: CASSQELPATGELFF.

The chain couples TRBV2 to TRBJ2-5; D is possibly TRBD2 (7 bases). V gave up 4 bases and J gave up 1 base, with 10 bases separating them. CDR1 is SNHLY, CDR2 FYNNEI, per germline. The CDR3 covers 14 residues. As DNA, the CDR3 is TGTGCCAGCAGTGGGGGGGGGCTCCAAGAGACCCAGTACTTC. Translating it yields CASSGGGLQETQYF.

The chain couples TRBV5-5 to TRBJ2-1; 9 positions match TRBD1. J lost 7 bases, V lost 5 bases, and 10 bases had no gene match. CDR1 is SGHKS, CDR2 YYEKEE, per germline (reference sequence). The CDR3 totals 15 residues. The CDR3 region is CASRPAGQGGNEQFF. As DNA, the CDR3 is TGTGCCAGCAGGCCGGCGGGACAGGGTGGAAATGAGCAGTTCTTC.

Concerning this clonotype itself: This may be a read error: a much more frequent sequence differs by one nucleotide. This sequence joins TRBV5-1 and TRBJ1-1; 7 bases agree with TRBD1. CDR3 length: 15 amino acids. In germline, CDR1 is SGHRS, CDR2 YFSETQ. Here the CDR3 reads CAISGTAGANTEAFF. The DNA of the CDR3 is TGCGCCATCAGCGGGACAGCCGGAGCGAACACTGAAGCTTTCTTT.

This clonotype has at least ten counts. The rearrangement uses TRBV11-2 and TRBJ2-5; 7 positions match TRBD2. Germline CDR1 is SGHAT and CDR2 is FQNNGV. Trimming cost V 2 bases and J 0 bases; bases outside gene matches: 6. The CDR3 is 16 residues long. CDR3 sequence: CASSLFWTSYQETQYF. CDR3 nucleotide sequence: TGTGCCAGCAGCTTATTCTGGACTAGTTACCAAGAGACCCAGTACTTC.

The rearrangement uses TRBV7-2 and TRBJ2-2; TRBD2 aligns across 8 bases. The CDR3 runs 14 residues. CDR1 and CDR2 from the germline V gene are SGHTA and FQGNSA. Trimming at V came to 8 bases and at J to 4 bases, leaving 6 bases not matched to a gene. The CDR3 nucleotides are TGTGCCAGCGGGCAGCGGGGGAGCACCGGGGAGCTGTTTTTT. Translation gives CASGQRGSTGELFF.

The rearrangement joins TRBV7-9 to TRBJ2-5; maybe TRBD1 (6 bases). This CDR3 comprises 13 residues. Trimming removed 4 bases from V and 10 bases from J, with 16 bases in between. Germline V gene sequence: CDR1 SEHNR, CDR2 FQNEAQ (reference sequence). This chain's CDR3 is CASSSEPTGIQYF. In DNA, the CDR3 is TGTGCCAGCAGCTCCGAACCTACAGGGATCCAGTACTTC.

This clonotype showed up many times. V is TRBV18 and J is TRBJ2-7; tentative D call: TRBD1 (6 bases). Germline V gives CDR1 KGHSH, CDR2 LQKENI. Trimming cost V 0 bases and J 5 bases, with 20 bases left between them. This CDR3 has 17 amino acids. The CDR3 region has the DNA TGTGCCAGCTCACCACCGTTACAGGGCGGATTTTCCCACGAGCAGTACTTC. Residues: CASSPPLQGGFSHEQYF.

The chain recombines TRBV7-2 with TRBJ2-1, with 8 positions matching TRBD1. Germline loops: CDR1 SGHTA, CDR2 FQGNSA. This CDR3 contains 15 residues. The ends lost 3 bases at V and 6 bases at J; junction bases unmatched: 7. Here the CDR3 reads CASSFFGTGLNEQFF. CDR3 in DNA: TGTGCCAGCAGCTTCTTCGGGACAGGCCTCAATGAGCAGTTCTTC.

The chain has TRBV12-3 or TRBV12-4 and TRBJ1-5; TRBD1 agrees at 8 bases. The J segment lost 7 bases and the V segment lost 2 bases, leaving 4 bases of the junction unmatched. The CDR3 totals 14 residues. CDR3 coding DNA: TGTGCCAGCAGTTTAAGCCAGGGGGCCCAGCCCCAGCATTTT. This translates into CASSLSQGAQPQHF.

The chain couples TRBV20-1 to TRBJ1-2; D remains ambiguous. Germline V lookup: CDR1 DFQATT, CDR2 SNEGSKA (reference sequence). This CDR3 region has 12 residues. V was cut by 3 bases and J by 4 bases, with 9 bases left in between. CDR3 sequence (DNA): TGCAGTGCTAGCAGGCGTGGCTATGGCTACACCTTC. This gives the protein CSASRRGYGYTF.

This clonotype occurred a few times. The V gene is TRBV27, the J gene TRBJ1-1; 8 nucleotides align to TRBD1. Germline trimming cut 7 bases from V and 1 base from J; bases unmatched to any gene: 20. Germline V CDR1 and CDR2: MNHEY, SMNVEV (reference sequence). There are 19 residues in the CDR3. The CDR3 is CASTSRGRTGPFSNTEAFF. The CDR3 coding sequence is TGTGCCAGCACCTCGAGGGGGAGGACAGGGCCATTCTCGAACACTGAAGCTTTCTTT.

The CDR3 is CARQGAYSEQYF. DNA for the CDR3: TGCGCCAGACAGGGGGCTTATTCGGAGCAGTACTTC. The chain joins TRBV23-1 to TRBJ2-7; TRBD1 agrees at 9 bases. TRBV23-1 is known as an ORF, though its function is uncertain. V lost 9 bases, J lost 7 bases, and 7 bases stayed unmatched. There are 12 residues in the CDR3.

The sample holds many counts of this clonotype. The CDR3 reads CSADDITNTEAFF. The CDR3 DNA reads as TGCAGTGCTGACGACATTACGAACACTGAAGCTTTCTTT. The chain carries TRBV20-1 and TRBJ1-1; no reliable D call. Trimming shortened V by 5 bases and J by 1 base, and 11 bases separated the two germline ends. CDR3 length: 13 residues. Germline values: CDR1 DFQATT, CDR2 SNEGSKA (reference sequence).

This clonotype was recorded at least ten times. At one end, the junction sequence differs from germline, possibly due to a read error. The chain carries TRBV5-1 and TRBJ2-5, with a possible D match to TRBD2 (6 bases). The germline CDR1 and CDR2 sequences are SGHRS and YFSETQ. The CDR3 length is 13 residues. CDR3 region: CASSLGLKETQYF. The CDR3 DNA reads TGTGCCAGCAGTTTGGGACTTAAAGAGACCCAGTACTTC.

The chain is built from TRBV7-6 and TRBJ2-2; D uncertain. V gave up 1 base and J gave up 9 bases, with 6 bases separating them. CDR1 is SGHVS and CDR2 is FNYEAQ in the germline V gene. The CDR3 covers 12 residues. The CDR3 region has the DNA TGTGCCAGCAGCTTAGGGGCGAGGGAGCTGTTTTTT. This codes for CASSLGARELFF.

This clonotype was detected a few times. V usage is TRBV5-1 and J usage is TRBJ2-1; no definite D call. V gave up 0 bases and J gave up 2 bases, with 6 bases separating them. The CDR3 runs to 14 residues. Germline values: CDR1 SGHRS, CDR2 YFSETQ. The CDR3 sequence: CASSLAATYNEQFF. The CDR3 nucleotides are TGCGCCAGCAGCTTGGCAGCGACCTACAATGAGCAGTTCTTC.

Only a few counts were recorded for this clonotype. The chain has TRBV12-3 or TRBV12-4 and TRBJ2-2; D remains ambiguous. CDR3 size: 14 residues. Trimming removed 6 bases at V and 6 bases at J, with 14 bases between. The CDR3 is CASSPVRVAGELFF. Written as DNA, the CDR3 is TGTGCCAGCAGCCCAGTCCGGGTGGCCGGGGAGCTGTTTTTT.

The chain employs TRBV3-1 and TRBJ2-7, with D possibly being TRBD2 (5 bases). The V end lost 0 bases, the J end lost 2 bases, and 14 bases lay between the germline ends. Germline V gives CDR1 LGHDT, CDR2 YNNKEL (reference sequence). CDR3 length: 16 residues. The CDR3: CASSQDTERDPYEQYF. Written as DNA, the CDR3 is TGTGCCAGCAGCCAAGACACGGAACGGGATCCCTACGAGCAGTACTTC.

This chain uses TRBV27 with TRBJ2-3, with D hard to call. The germline V gene encodes CDR1 MNHEY and CDR2 SMNVEV (reference sequence). The CDR3 is made up of 18 amino acids. V gave up 1 base and J gave up 6 bases, with 23 bases separating them. The chain's CDR3 is CASSLLGGAPRSGDTQYF. CDR3 bases: TGTGCCAGCAGTTTATTGGGCGGAGCCCCTCGTTCGGGTGATACGCAGTATTTT.

The rearrangement joins TRBV20-1 to TRBJ2-1; D perhaps matches TRBD2 (6 bases). The CDR3 consists of 14 residues. Germline V gene data show CDR1 as DFQATT and CDR2 as SNEGSKA (reference sequence). V was pared by 6 bases and J by 5 bases, with 17 bases between. This chain's CDR3 is CSARAGGVDNEQFF. For the CDR3, the DNA is TGCAGTGCCAGGGCCGGGGGAGTCGACAATGAGCAGTTCTTC.